The 25 T cell receptor beta chains reported below all come from one sample, sequenced in a study of immune evolution from preneoplasia to lung adenocarcinoma. Libraries were prepared by immunoSEQ multiplex PCR; TCRdb keeps only in-frame clonotypes and omits some of them. The sample has thousands of clones, 70% to 90% seen once. Sequences were obtained from FFPE invasive lung adenocarcinoma tissue. All receptors come from a person in their fifties with lung adenocarcinoma.

The chain joins TRBV5-4 to TRBJ2-1; TRBD2 matches 12 bases. The germline V gene has CDR1 SGHNT and CDR2 YYREEE (reference sequence). V gave up 5 bases and J gave up 4 bases; unmatched junction bases: 4. This CDR3 spans 15 amino acids. CDR3 sequence: CASRPGLAGYNEQFF. The DNA for the CDR3 is TGTGCCAGCAGACCCGGACTAGCGGGGTACAATGAGCAGTTCTTC.

The gene calls are TRBV11-2 and TRBJ2-2, with TRBD2 identical over 7 bases. This CDR3 comprises 15 residues. V shed 5 bases and J 7 bases; nucleotides not matched to a gene: 10. Germline V gene lookup returns CDR1 SGHAT and CDR2 FQNNGV. The CDR3 spells CASSPRAGDHGELFF. The CDR3 region has the DNA TGTGCCAGCAGCCCTAGGGCGGGGGACCACGGGGAGCTGTTTTTT.

Only one count was recorded for this clone. The genes are TRBV10-3 and TRBJ2-1; 10 bases align to TRBD2. The germline CDR1 and CDR2 sequences are ENHRY and SYGVKD. CDR3 length equals 16 residues. V was clipped by 6 bases and J by 10 bases; unmatched bases: 15. CDR3 DNA sequence: TGTGCCATCAGCGATGAGCGGGAGGGTCCCCTCGGGGAGCAGTTCTTC. Translation: CAISDEREGPLGEQFF.

The count of this clone is one. The chain links TRBV27 to TRBJ2-3; D not certain. V lost 5 bases and J lost 0, with 6 bases in between. This CDR3 has 13 amino acids. Germline lookup yields CDR1 MNHEY and CDR2 SMNVEV (reference sequence). This CDR3 is CASSPDSTDTQYF. CDR3 in DNA: TGTGCCAGCAGTCCCGACAGCACAGATACGCAGTATTTT.

This rearrangement joins TRBV7-3 to TRBJ1-2; 8 bases line up with TRBD1. The CDR3 loop spans 14 amino acids. The V gene end was trimmed by 8 bases and the J gene end by 4 bases; junction bases not matched to a gene: 9. Germline loops: CDR1 SGHTA, CDR2 FQGTGA. This CDR3 reads CASAPGQGPYGYTF. CDR3 nucleotide sequence: TGTGCCAGCGCGCCCGGACAGGGACCCTATGGCTACACCTTC.

The J gene is TRBJ2-2, the V gene TRBV23-1; 8 bases agree with TRBD1. TRBV23-1 is an open reading frame, and its role is uncertain. V shed 3 bases, J shed 2 bases, and the junction held 8 bases outside the gene matches. The CDR3 loop spans 17 amino acids. This chain's CDR3 is CASSHAGTGFNTGELFF. The CDR3 nucleotides read TGCGCCAGCAGTCATGCGGGGACAGGATTTAACACCGGGGAGCTGTTTTTT.

The CDR3 reads CASSEQAGGYTF. As DNA, the CDR3 is TGTGCCAGCAGTGAACAGGCCGGGGGCTACACCTTC. The genes are TRBV2 and TRBJ1-2; no definite D call. Germline V gene data show CDR1 as SNHLY and CDR2 as FYNNEI. This CDR3 has 12 residues. Trimming shortened V by 2 bases and J by 8 bases, and 9 bases separated the two germline ends.

This clone turned up a few times. The chain employs TRBV28 and TRBJ1-6; D uncertain. V was cut by 6 bases and J by 1 base, with 10 bases left in between. Germline V gene data show CDR1 as MDHEN and CDR2 as SYDVKM. The CDR3 has 15 residues. CDR3 sequence: CASRPARSYNSPLHF. The CDR3 DNA is TGTGCCAGCAGGCCAGCAAGGTCCTATAATTCACCCCTCCACTTT.

The V gene is TRBV10-3, the J gene TRBJ2-7; 12 bases fit TRBD1. Losses at the gene ends were 10 bases for V and 1 base for J; bases not matched to a gene: 11. CDR3 length: 16 amino acids. The V gene's germline CDR1 is ENHRY and CDR2 SYGVKD. For the CDR3, the DNA is TGTGCCACACATCCGGGACAGGGGGCTGGTTCCTACGAGCAGTACTTC. Amino acid sequence: CATHPGQGAGSYEQYF.

This chain joins TRBV28 and TRBJ1-5; D call uncertain. This CDR3 region has 19 residues. Trimming pared 3 bases from V and 0 bases from J, leaving 21 bases between. Germline V gene lookup returns CDR1 MDHEN and CDR2 SYDVKM. This CDR3 is CASSFAASDAFSSNQPQHF. The CDR3, as DNA: TGTGCCAGCAGTTTCGCAGCGAGTGACGCATTTTCTAGCAATCAGCCCCAGCATTTT.

The chain has TRBV19 and TRBJ1-5, with unresolved D. Per germline, CDR1 LNHDA and CDR2 SQIVND (reference sequence). Trimming removed 2 bases at V and 4 bases at J, with 12 bases between. This CDR3 comprises 15 residues. The CDR3 DNA follows: TGTGCCAGTAGTATACCAGGCCGGGGTAATCAGCCCCAGCATTTT. Translating it yields CASSIPGRGNQPQHF.

The chain has TRBV14 and TRBJ2-5; TRBD2 matches at 15 bases. Germline CDR1 SGHDN, CDR2 FVKESK. Trimming cost V 4 bases and J 5 bases; bases outside gene matches: 11. This CDR3 is 18 amino acids long. CDR3: CASSPRGLAGGPPETQYF. In DNA form, the CDR3 reads TGTGCCAGCAGCCCCCGAGGACTAGCGGGAGGGCCCCCGGAGACCCAGTACTTC. The variable domain in full, with the rest retrieved from reference TRBV14 and TRBJ2-5, is EAGVTQFPSHSVIEKGQTVTLRCDPISGHDNLYWYRRVMGKEIKFLLHFVKESKQDESGMPNNRFLAERTGGTYSTLKVQPAELEDSGVYFCASSPRGLAGGPPETQYFGPGTRLLVL.

The V gene is TRBV4-1, the J gene TRBJ2-1, with 7 bases fitting TRBD2. V was clipped by 1 base and J by 5 bases; unmatched bases: 5. CDR1 and CDR2 from the germline V gene are MGHRA and YSYEKL. There are 15 residues in the CDR3. The CDR3 spells CASSQGDYLDNEQFF. CDR3 DNA sequence: TGCGCCAGCAGCCAAGGGGACTATCTAGACAATGAGCAGTTCTTC.

This sequence joins TRBV10-3 and TRBJ2-7; 8 nucleotides agree with TRBD2. This CDR3 is 14 amino acids long. Per germline, CDR1 ENHRY and CDR2 SYGVKD. Trimming at V came to 7 bases and at J to 0 bases, leaving 5 bases not matched to a gene. CDR3 loop: CAIMQSGSSYEQYF. The CDR3 DNA reads as TGTGCCATCATGCAGAGCGGGAGCTCCTACGAGCAGTACTTC.

The chain couples TRBV7-2 to TRBJ2-7; 10 positions agree with TRBD2. Losses at the gene ends were 3 bases for V and 7 bases for J; bases not matched to a gene: 3. The CDR3 contains 13 residues. The germline gives CDR1 SGHTA, CDR2 FQGNSA. The CDR3 sequence is CASSFSGGNEQYF. CDR3 sequence (DNA): TGTGCCAGCAGCTTTAGCGGGGGGAATGAGCAGTACTTC.

About this clone itself: The junction departs from germline at one end; a sequencing error may be responsible. The rearrangement uses TRBV19 and TRBJ1-3, with a possible D match to TRBD1 (6 bases). This CDR3 has 14 residues. Germline V gene data show CDR1 as LNHDA and CDR2 as SQIVND (reference sequence). The DNA for the CDR3 is TGTGTCAGTAGTATCGGGACACCCGGAAACACCATATATTTT. It translates to CVSSIGTPGNTIYF.

Worth noting for this clone: The same CDR3 can be traced to other DNA sequences in this sample. The gene calls are TRBV5-4 and TRBJ2-3; 15 nucleotides line up with TRBD2. Germline trimming cut 4 bases from V and 6 bases from J; bases unmatched to any gene: 6. CDR1 and CDR2 from the germline V gene are SGHNT and YYREEE (reference sequence). CDR3 length: 16 residues. The CDR3 DNA reads TGTGCCAGCAGCGCAGGGACTAGCGGGAGGCGGGATACGCAGTATTTT. It codes for CASSAGTSGRRDTQYF.

This clone was observed a single time. The chain carries TRBV28 and TRBJ2-3; D unresolved. V lost 4 bases to trimming and J lost 4 bases, with 3 bases between them. This CDR3 has 11 amino acids. CDR1 and CDR2 from the germline V gene are MDHEN and SYDVKM. In DNA form, the CDR3 reads TGTGCCAGCAGTTCGTCAGATACGCAGTATTTT. It encodes CASSSSDTQYF.

The chain recombines TRBV2 with TRBJ2-5; 10 positions match TRBD2. This CDR3 region has 15 residues. V trimming: 3 bases; J trimming: 5 bases; junction bases outside the gene matches: 6. Germline V gene data show CDR1 as SNHLY and CDR2 as FYNNEI. CDR3 region: CASSDGLAGVETQYF. DNA for the CDR3: TGTGCCAGCAGTGATGGCCTAGCGGGAGTTGAGACCCAGTACTTC. Full variable domain (remainder filled in from reference TRBV2 and TRBJ2-5): EPEVTQTPSHQVTQMGQEVILRCVPISNHLYFYWYRQILGQKVEFLVSFYNNEISEKSEIFDDQFSVERPDGSNFTLKIRSTKLEDSAMYFCASSDGLAGVETQYFGPGTRLLVL.

This chain connects TRBV6-5 to TRBJ1-1; no clear D. V was shortened by 0 bases and J by 1 base, with 12 bases between the two germline ends. The V gene's germline CDR1 is MNHEY and CDR2 SVGAGI. CDR3 length equals 16 residues. CDR3 in amino acids: CASSYSSYGENTEAFF. The CDR3 DNA sequence: TGTGCCAGCAGTTACTCGAGTTACGGCGAGAACACTGAAGCTTTCTTT.

The chain links TRBV5-1 to TRBJ2-2; TRBD2 matches 10 bases. V dropped 1 base and J dropped 4; count of bases not matched to a gene: 7. Germline V gives CDR1 SGHRS, CDR2 YFSETQ. This CDR3 has 17 amino acids. The CDR3 nucleotides are TGCGCCAGCAGCTTGCTAGCGGGGGTTAGCGGCACCGGGGAGCTGTTTTTT. Translating gives CASSLLAGVSGTGELFF. Variable domain in full (rest from reference TRBV5-1 and TRBJ2-2): KAGVTQTPRYLIKTRGQQVTLSCSPISGHRSVSWYQQTPGQGLQFLFEYFSETQRNKGNFPGRFSGRQFSNSRSEMNVSTLELGDSALYLCASSLLAGVSGTGELFFGEGSRLTVL.

V usage is TRBV13 and J usage is TRBJ1-1; 11 positions match TRBD1. Germline V gives CDR1 PRHDT, CDR2 FYEKMQ (reference sequence). CDR3 length: 16 amino acids. V lost 1 base to trimming and J lost 5 bases; unmatched junction nucleotides: 6. For the CDR3, the DNA is TGTGCCAGCAGCTTAGAGGGACAGGGGGTTGGAACTGAAGCTTTCTTT. Translating it yields CASSLEGQGVGTEAFF.

The chain employs TRBV21-1 and TRBJ1-6; no DNA check was done on the table's D call, TRBD1. TRBV21-1 represents a pseudogene. The CDR3 length is 16 residues. The CDR3 sequence is CASSRDRGRPNSPLHF. As DNA, the CDR3 is TGTGCCAGCAGCCGAGACAGGGGGCGGCCCAATTCACCCCTCCACTTT.

The chain combines TRBV7-9 with TRBJ2-3, with a weak D call TRBD2 (5 bases). The CDR3 covers 14 residues. Per germline, CDR1 SEHNR and CDR2 FQNEAQ (reference sequence). Trimming cost V 1 base and J 3 bases, with 8 bases left between them. For the CDR3, the DNA is TGTGCCAGCAGCTTAGTAGGGAGTACAGATACGCAGTATTTT. Translated, it gives CASSLVGSTDTQYF.

The chain has TRBV19 and TRBJ1-2, with 7 bases identical to TRBD1. With 6 bases clipped from V and 5 bases from J, the junction kept 9 bases outside the gene matches. The germline CDR1 and CDR2 sequences are LNHDA and SQIVND (reference sequence). The length of the CDR3 is 14 residues. CDR3 residues: CASSNFDRAYGYTF. CDR3 nucleotides: TGTGCCAGTAGCAACTTCGACAGGGCTTATGGCTACACCTTC.